The table lists the clone carrying this T cell receptor beta chain with a few counts. Unique molecular identifiers were attached to individual cDNA molecules. TCRdb re-derived calls from the 5' RACE reads in MiXCR, one entry per CDR3 protein. Of tens of thousands of distinct CDR3 sequences listed, roughly a sixth are singletons. These data belong to a study of early T cells in non-severe SARS-CoV-2 infection. On the study more broadly: Chains stayed unpaired after sequencing of bulk RNA from unsorted whole blood.

The CDR3 is 14 amino acids. Germline V CDR1 and CDR2: MNHEY, SMNVEV (reference sequence). V dropped 5 bases and J dropped 7 bases, with 12 bases sitting between them. The receptor comes from an adult who was a healthcare worker with PCR-confirmed SARS-CoV-2 infection or an uninfected control (not recorded which). The sequencing sample was made of whole blood. V usage is TRBV27 and J usage is TRBJ1-6; D call uncertain. CDR3 protein: CASSPSLRNSPLHF. The CDR3 DNA reads TGTGCCAGCAGTCCCAGTCTCCGCAATTCACCCCTCCACTTT.